The present TCR beta chain was sequenced within a study of sequential checkpoint blockade in melanoma (dated by TCRdb to the late 2010s). At the level of the whole study: Patients were assigned by 1:1 randomization to either first-line nivolumab followed by ipilimumab (arm A) or ipilimumab followed by nivolumab (arm B). Maintenance nivolumab was given following each of the two trial sequences.

Reading from cysteine to phenylalanine, the CDR3 counts 15 amino acids. This entry keeps only the CDR3 DNA: 45 bases, framed from base 1. CDR1 MNHNS and CDR2 SASEGT were looked up in the germline V gene. From V the trimming removes 3 bases and from J it removes 4 bases, while the gene matches leave 3 bases of the junction unaccounted for. Study-wide findings and limitations: The model for predicting response that combines TCR metrics with mutation burden needs to be validated in larger, independent patient cohorts.

TCRbeta CDR3 regions were immunosequenced from genomic DNA with the immunoSEQ Assay. Genomic DNA was amplified by bias-controlled multiplex PCR before high-throughput sequencing. In the paper's pipeline: To quantify the absolute abundance of each unique TCRbeta CDR3 region, the sequences were collapsed and filtered. Clonality, defined as 1 minus Pielou's evenness, was calculated using only productive rearrangements. A previously published method was used to identify clones whose frequencies were significantly greater in on-treatment samples than in baseline samples. The clones in this table, taken by TCRdb from immuneACCESS, are in-frame only. Not every clone is retained; where verified, under half of the shortfall comes from an unresolved V gene, and the cause of the rest is unknown. That table gives V, J and clone size, and the DNA gave D and trimming. Recorded for this sample are more than 4,000 clones; more than 75% of them occurred a single time. The top ten clonotypes cover under 60% of the sample.

Concerning this clone itself: It lacks a known antigen. The record has no base qualities; no much larger clone is one base away.

Read against the paper, the sample's treatment or condition label means: randomized to nivolumab then ipilimumab (arm A) or the reverse (arm B). None of the patients in the trial had previously been given DNA-damaging chemotherapy. On a FACS Aria II flow cytometer, live CD3+CD8+ cells that were negative for CD19 and CD56 were sorted from thawed PBMCs. Samples were obtained from patients with melanoma enrolled in CheckMate 064, a randomized, open-label phase II trial of sequential checkpoint blockade. Leukapheresis was used to collect peripheral blood mononuclear cells, which were then purified with Ficoll-Paque and frozen in human serum with roughly 10% DMSO. Right after sorting, the blood CD3+CD8+ cells were verified to be >95% pure, and DNA extraction followed.

The receptor comes from a human donor with melanoma. This material consisted of CD8+ T cells sorted from blood (inferred from file names), taken from a patient given nivolumab and ipilimumab in sequence. The chain is made from TRBV6-1 and TRBJ2-1, with TRBD2 identical over 10 junction bases. The DNA reads TGTGCCAGCAGTGATACTAGCGGGGCTTACAATGAGCAGTTCTTC. Its translation reads: CASSDTSGAYNEQFF.